These 2 T cell receptor beta chains came from one sample sequenced in a study of blood T cell repertoires in COVID-19. Here immunoSEQ multiplex PCR was the method, and the copy in TCRdb shows in-frame clones only, minus some. In the table there are fewer than 200,000 clones, roughly 81% of which are singletons. The sequenced material came from peripheral blood. The receptors were sampled from a man aged 35 to 55 with acute or convalescent COVID-19.

This sequence joins TRBV5-1 and TRBJ1-1; the D is unclear. V was pared by 2 bases and J by 4 bases, with 12 bases between. The CDR3 totals 14 residues. Germline V gene data show CDR1 as SGHRS and CDR2 as YFSETQ. DNA of the CDR3: TGCGCCAGCAGCTTTGTGGACTCTCGCACTGAAGCTTTCTTT. It translates to CASSFVDSRTEAFF.

The chain recombines TRBV3-1 (or the pseudogene TRBV3-2) with TRBJ2-2; perhaps TRBD1 as D (6 bases). Germline loops: CDR1 LGHDT, CDR2 YNNKEL (reference sequence). The V gene lost 2 bases and the J gene lost 5 bases, with 15 bases spanning the gap. The CDR3 totals 16 residues. In DNA form, the CDR3 reads TGTGCCAGCAGCCAATACAGGGTTTCGGGGACCGGGGAGCTGTTTTTT. Translating gives CASSQYRVSGTGELFF.